A single sample is the source of the 31 T cell receptor beta chains below, sequenced in a study of T cell responses to AZD1222 COVID-19 vaccine. The repertoire was sequenced with immunoSEQ multiplex PCR; TCRdb's copy has only in-frame clones and lacks some. Here the sample spans approximately 89,000 clones, about 91% being singletons. Sequenced material: peripheral blood, taken on day 0 of AZD1222 vaccination. The receptor set was obtained from an adult in good health.

This chain uses TRBV11-2 with TRBJ2-3, with D tentatively TRBD2 (5 bases). In germline, CDR1 is SGHAT, CDR2 FQNNGV. This CDR3 contains 12 residues. The ends were cut back, 5 bases at V and 8 bases at J, with 11 bases in the middle. The CDR3 nucleotides read TGTGCCAGCAGCGAAATAGAGGGTACGCAGTATTTT. This gives the protein CASSEIEGTQYF.

This rearrangement joins TRBV7-8 to TRBJ2-1; TRBD2 is a possible D gene (5 bases). V was cut by 5 bases and J by 5 bases, with 13 bases left in between. CDR3 length equals 14 residues. CDR1 and CDR2 (germline): SGHVS, FQNEAQ. The CDR3 DNA sequence: TGTGCCAGCAGCGACTATCTTGGCCACAATGAGCAGTTCTTC. This gives the protein CASSDYLGHNEQFF. The full variable domain, its missing parts supplied by reference TRBV7-8 and TRBJ2-1, is GAGVSQSPRYKVAKRGQDVALRCDPISGHVSLFWYQQALGQGPEFLTYFQNEAQLDKSGLPSDRFFAERPEGSVSTLKIQRTQQEDSAVYLCASSDYLGHNEQFFGPGTRLTVL.

This clone was picked up one time. The J gene is TRBJ2-6, the V gene TRBV30, with TRBD2 as a possible D gene (5 bases). Per germline, CDR1 GTSNPN and CDR2 SVGIG (reference sequence). The length of the CDR3 is 14 residues. Trimming took 5 bases from V and 2 from J, leaving 10 bases between them. Here the CDR3 DNA reads TGTGCCTGGTACGAGGGTCCTGGGGCCAACGTCCTGACTTTC. Translating it yields CAWYEGPGANVLTF.

In this sample, this clone turned up a few times. V and J are TRBV27 and TRBJ1-5, with D unclear. Trimming shortened V by 3 bases and J by 7 bases, and 7 bases separated the two germline ends. Germline CDR1 MNHEY, CDR2 SMNVEV (reference sequence). The CDR3 runs 12 residues. CDR3 sequence reads: CASSFLGQPQHF. DNA of the CDR3: TGTGCCAGCAGTTTTCTCGGACAGCCCCAGCATTTT.

This chain uses TRBV30 with TRBJ2-1, with a weak D call TRBD2 (5 bases). This CDR3 contains 15 residues. CDR1 and CDR2 (germline): GTSNPN, SVGIG (reference sequence). V gave up 4 bases and J gave up 8 bases, with 21 bases separating them. The CDR3 DNA is TGTGCCTGGACTTCTATGGGGTCTATGGGAGATGAGCAGTTCTTC. Protein sequence: CAWTSMGSMGDEQFF. Combining the CDR3 with reference TRBV30 and TRBJ2-1 gives the whole variable domain SQTIHQWPATLVQPVGSPLSLECTVEGTSNPNLYWYRQAAGRGLQLLFYSVGIGQISSEVPQNLSASRPQDRQFILSSKKLLLSDSGFYLCAWTSMGSMGDEQFFGPGTRLTVL.

J is TRBJ2-6 and V is TRBV6-5; 8 bases fit TRBD1. J was trimmed by 4 bases and V by 6 bases; bases with no gene match: 5. Per germline, CDR1 MNHEY and CDR2 SVGAGI. The CDR3 is 15 residues long. CDR3 DNA: TGTGCCAGCAGGATTCAGGGGGCAGGGGCCAACGTCCTGACTTTC. It codes for CASRIQGAGANVLTF.

The gene calls are TRBV28 and TRBJ2-3; D possibly corresponds to TRBD2 (6 bases). This CDR3 is 15 amino acids long. Trimming pared 3 bases from V and 3 bases from J, leaving 13 bases between. CDR1 and CDR2 from the germline V gene are MDHEN and SYDVKM. The CDR3 here is CASSFSGVMTDTQYF. As DNA, the CDR3 is TGTGCCAGCAGTTTCTCGGGGGTCATGACAGATACGCAGTATTTT.

This chain connects TRBV5-4 to TRBJ1-1; unclear D gene. Trimming took 4 bases from V and 1 from J, leaving 11 bases between them. The CDR3 sequence is 14 residues long. Germline lookup yields CDR1 SGHNT and CDR2 YYREEE (reference sequence). CDR3 residues: CASSDTTRNTEAFF. CDR3 DNA: TGTGCCAGCAGCGATACTACACGGAACACTGAAGCTTTCTTT.

The chain joins TRBV27 to TRBJ2-2; 10 positions agree with TRBD2. The CDR3 totals 17 residues. Unmatched junction bases numbered 4, after V lost 3 bases and J lost 0 bases. CDR1 is MNHEY and CDR2 is SMNVEV in the germline V gene (reference sequence). The CDR3 sequence: CASSLGLAFANTGELFF. The DNA for the CDR3 is TGTGCCAGCAGTTTGGGACTAGCGTTCGCGAACACCGGGGAGCTGTTTTTT.

DNA of the CDR3: TGTGCCACACTGACAGGAGAAGAGACCCAGTACTTC. Amino acids: CATLTGEETQYF. The chain employs TRBV6-5 and TRBJ2-5, with D maybe TRBD1 (6 bases). In germline, CDR1 is MNHEY, CDR2 SVGAGI. The CDR3 is 12 residues long. V was pared by 10 bases and J by 3 bases, with 12 bases between.

The gene calls are TRBV19 and TRBJ2-1; D assignment may be TRBD1 or TRBD2 (6 bases each). The CDR3 consists of 15 residues. Deletions cut 5 bases from V and 7 bases from J, with 18 bases between. Germline assignment: CDR1 LNHDA and CDR2 SQIVND (reference sequence). Here the CDR3 DNA reads TGTGCCAGTAGTCCCCCCTGGGGGGCGGGTAATGAGCAGTTCTTC. This codes for CASSPPWGAGNEQFF.

The chain has TRBV9 and TRBJ2-1; no firm D call. Germline V gene sequence: CDR1 SGDLS, CDR2 YYNGEE. V lost 1 base, J lost 10 bases, and 9 bases lay in between. The CDR3 has 12 residues. CDR3 protein: CASSVSDEEQFF. The DNA for the CDR3 is TGTGCCAGCAGCGTATCCGACGAGGAGCAGTTCTTC. Filled out from reference TRBV9 and TRBJ2-1, the complete variable domain reads DSGVTQTPKHLITATGQRVTLRCSPRSGDLSVYWYQQSLDQGLQFLIQYYNGEERAKGNILERFSAQQFPDLHSELNLSSLELGDSALYFCASSVSDEEQFFGPGTRLTVL.

The V gene is TRBV28, the J gene TRBJ2-7; 7 nucleotides align to TRBD2. The J segment lost 3 bases and the V segment lost 7 bases, leaving 12 bases of the junction unmatched. Germline CDR1 and CDR2: MDHEN and SYDVKM. This CDR3 has 15 amino acids. CDR3 sequence (DNA): TGTGCCAGCATGGTCGCGGGAGTAAGTTTCTACGAGCAGTACTTC. It is translated as CASMVAGVSFYEQYF.

This chain uses TRBV4-2 with TRBJ2-3, with TRBD2 matching over 9 bases. The V gene's germline CDR1 is LGHNA and CDR2 YNFKEQ. The CDR3 is 16 residues long. The V and J ends lost 2 bases and 3 bases, in that order; junction bases with no gene match: 6. CDR3 sequence (DNA): TGTGCCAGCAGCCAATCACCCGCGGGAGGGACAGATACGCAGTATTTT. It translates to CASSQSPAGGTDTQYF.

The chain is built from TRBV27 and TRBJ2-7, with TRBD2 as a possible D gene (5 bases). CDR1 is MNHEY and CDR2 is SMNVEV in the germline V gene (reference sequence). The CDR3 spans 13 residues. V lost 5 bases, J lost 4 bases, and 12 bases lay in between. The DNA for the CDR3 is TGTGCCAGCAGTCCCAGGACTCAATACGAGCAGTACTTC. As protein: CASSPRTQYEQYF.

The chain combines TRBV27 with TRBJ2-3; D is ambiguous. With 2 bases removed from V and 5 bases from J, the gap between germline ends came to 5 bases. Germline V gene lookup returns CDR1 MNHEY and CDR2 SMNVEV (reference sequence). This CDR3 spans 12 amino acids. CDR3 in amino acids: CASSLNKDTQYF. As DNA, the CDR3 is TGTGCCAGCAGTTTAAATAAAGATACGCAGTATTTT.

The V and J genes are TRBV9 and TRBJ1-1; D perhaps matches TRBD1 (6 bases). This CDR3 region has 19 residues. The V end was cut by 0 bases, the J end by 1 base, with 22 bases between. Germline V lookup: CDR1 SGDLS, CDR2 YYNGEE. The CDR3 is CASSVGVRGTSVQNTEAFF. Written as DNA, the CDR3 is TGTGCCAGCAGCGTAGGGGTTAGGGGGACATCGGTCCAGAACACTGAAGCTTTCTTT.

The chain joins TRBV11-2 to TRBJ2-7; TRBD1 matches 12 bases. The CDR3 is 19 amino acids. J gave up 3 bases and V 1 base, and 13 bases lay outside the gene matches. Germline V gives CDR1 SGHAT, CDR2 FQNNGV. In nucleotides, the CDR3 is TGTGCCAGCAGCTTAGGCGGGACAGGGGGCTTTAGGTTGGGCTACGAGCAGTACTTC. It codes for CASSLGGTGGFRLGYEQYF.

The genes are TRBV12-1 and TRBJ2-4; TRBD2 was called by the table and not checked on the DNA. TRBV12-1 counts as a pseudogene. This CDR3 spans 16 amino acids. The CDR3 bases are TGTGCCAGCAGCTTTGGGACGGGATTGGACAAAAACATTCAGTACTTC. It is translated as CASSFGTGLDKNIQYF.

The chain combines TRBV18 with TRBJ1-2, with D unresolved. This CDR3 contains 13 residues. The V end lost 0 bases, the J end lost 5 bases, and 7 bases lay between the germline ends. Germline V gives CDR1 KGHSH, CDR2 LQKENI. The CDR3 DNA sequence: TGTGCCAGCTCACCACCAGATACTTATGGCTACACCTTC. The encoded protein is CASSPPDTYGYTF.

J is TRBJ2-7 and V is TRBV11-3; a weak D match, TRBD2 (6 bases). CDR3 length equals 14 residues. V was clipped by 5 bases and J by 2 bases, with 13 bases between them. Germline values: CDR1 SGHNT, CDR2 YENEEA. The CDR3 protein is CASSPHSGTYEQYF. CDR3 in DNA: TGTGCCAGCAGCCCGCATAGCGGAACCTACGAGCAGTACTTC.

This chain links TRBV28 with TRBJ2-5, with D perhaps TRBD1 (6 bases). The CDR3 has 15 amino acids. Deletions cut 2 bases from V and 4 bases from J, with 14 bases between. CDR1 and CDR2 from the germline V gene are MDHEN and SYDVKM. CDR3 coding DNA: TGTGCCAGCAGTTTACAGGGGTCGGGGCGAGAGACCCAGTACTTC. It translates to CASSLQGSGRETQYF.

The V call is TRBV7-2, the J call TRBJ2-7; no definite D call. The CDR3 spans 14 residues. V was pared by 1 base and J by 3 bases, with 10 bases between. The germline CDR1 and CDR2 sequences are SGHTA and FQGNSA. CDR3: CASSLGPDGYEQYF. CDR3 bases: TGTGCCAGCAGCTTAGGGCCGGACGGCTACGAGCAGTACTTC.

The chain is built from TRBV5-1 and TRBJ1-2; the D gene is possibly TRBD1 (5 bases). Between the trimmed V and J ends, which lost 2 bases and 6 bases, there was a span of 11 bases. Looked up from germline, CDR1 is SGHRS and CDR2 is YFSETQ. This CDR3 spans 13 amino acids. The CDR3 sequence: CASSFDSTHGYTF. The CDR3 coding sequence is TGCGCCAGCAGCTTCGACAGCACCCATGGCTACACCTTC.

This clone has just one count. The rearrangement uses TRBV11-2 and TRBJ2-1, with TRBD2 matching over 9 bases. Trimming removed 5 bases from V and 7 bases from J; junction bases left unmatched: 12. CDR1 and CDR2 from the germline V gene are SGHAT and FQNNGV. CDR3 size: 16 residues. CDR3 DNA: TGTGCCAGCAGCATGCCAGCGGGACTAGCCTTGAATGAGCAGTTCTTC. It encodes CASSMPAGLALNEQFF. Full variable domain (outside the CDR3, taken from reference TRBV11-2 and TRBJ2-1): EAGVAQSPRYKIIEKRQSVAFWCNPISGHATLYWYQQILGQGPKLLIQFQNNGVVDDSQLPKDRFSAERLKGVDSTLKIQPAKLEDSAVYLCASSMPAGLALNEQFFGPGTRLTVL.

The V and J genes are TRBV5-1 and TRBJ1-1; D ambiguous. Per the germline V gene, CDR1 is SGHRS and CDR2 is YFSETQ. CDR3 length: 13 amino acids. Trimming left V 5 bases short and J 0 bases short, with 8 bases between. CDR3: CASRSQVNTEAFF. The CDR3 nucleotides read TGCGCCAGCAGAAGCCAGGTGAACACTGAAGCTTTCTTT.

The chain couples TRBV9 to TRBJ1-4; unclear D gene. Germline V gene lookup returns CDR1 SGDLS and CDR2 YYNGEE. With 2 bases removed from V and 3 bases from J, the gap between germline ends came to 8 bases. The CDR3 runs 14 residues. The CDR3 loop is CASSVGGPNEKLFF. The CDR3 DNA is TGTGCCAGCAGCGTTGGAGGGCCTAATGAAAAACTGTTTTTT.

The chain uses TRBV5-1 and TRBJ2-7; D possibly corresponds to TRBD1 (5 bases). V lost 2 bases and J lost 1, with 10 bases in between. The germline V gene has CDR1 SGHRS and CDR2 YFSETQ. The CDR3 totals 14 residues. The CDR3, as DNA: TGCGCCAGCAGCTTCACAGGATCGTCCTACGAGCAGTACTTC. It codes for CASSFTGSSYEQYF.

This clone was found once. The gene calls are TRBV7-2 and TRBJ2-7, with a tentative D call TRBD2 (5 bases). Trimming left V 0 bases short and J 7 bases short, with 10 bases between. Germline V gene lookup returns CDR1 SGHTA and CDR2 FQGNSA. CDR3 length equals 13 residues. CDR3 coding DNA: TGTGCCAGCAGCTTAGCCGGCCCGGGAGAGCAGTACTTC. Protein sequence: CASSLAGPGEQYF. Supplemented by reference TRBV7-2 and TRBJ2-7, the full variable domain reads GAGVSQSPSNKVTEKGKDVELRCDPISGHTALYWYRQSLGQGLEFLIYFQGNSAPDKSGLPSDRFSAERTGGSVSTLTIQRTQQEDSAVYLCASSLAGPGEQYFGPGTRLTVT.

The chain has TRBV10-3 and TRBJ1-2; a weak D match, TRBD1 (6 bases). The germline V and J ends were trimmed by 6 bases and 6 bases, with 8 bases remaining between them. CDR1 and CDR2 (germline): ENHRY, SYGVKD. The CDR3 is 11 residues long. The CDR3 sequence: CAISKGDGYTF. The CDR3 DNA is TGTGCCATCAGCAAGGGGGATGGCTACACCTTC.

This clone appeared a few times. The chain recombines TRBV6-4 with TRBJ2-2; D is perhaps TRBD1 or TRBD2 (6 bases each). Trimming shortened V by 3 bases and J by 6 bases, and 14 bases separated the two germline ends. The CDR3 runs to 15 residues. Germline assignment: CDR1 MRHNA and CDR2 SNTAGT. The chain's CDR3 is CASSEGRGGSGELFF. The CDR3 bases are TGTGCCAGCAGTGAGGGCAGGGGAGGTTCCGGGGAGCTGTTTTTT.